The 3 T cell receptor beta chains reported below all come from one sample, sequenced in a study of T-cell memory formation after mild COVID-19. Each CDR3 protein gets one entry after TCRdb re-called the 5' RACE reads with MiXCR. This table holds 70,000 to 95,000 distinct CDR3 sequences, 10% to 15% found once. Sequencing input: PBMCs or a T cell subset sorted from them (not recorded which). These receptors all stem from a man aged 18 to 29 who had mild COVID-19 (a few samples of this study predate the infection). Cell type and time point are not known.

This chain links TRBV5-6 with TRBJ1-2; D gene unclear. V lost 0 bases and J 3 bases, leaving 6 bases between the germline ends. There are 13 residues in the CDR3. In germline, CDR1 is SGHDT, CDR2 YYEEEE. In nucleotides, the CDR3 is TGTGCCAGCAGCTTGGTGGGGTACTATGGCTACACCTTC. Its translation is CASSLVGYYGYTF.

DNA of the CDR3: TGTGCCAGCAGAACCGGAAATTCACCCCTCCACTTT. The encoded protein is CASRTGNSPLHF. The J gene is TRBJ1-6, the V gene TRBV9, with D unclear. Germline-derived CDR1 and CDR2 are SGDLS and YYNGEE. Trimming stripped 5 bases from V and 7 bases from J, with 7 bases between. This CDR3 region has 12 residues. Variable domain in full (rest from reference TRBV9 and TRBJ1-6): DSGVTQTPKHLITATGQRVTLRCSPRSGDLSVYWYQQSLDQGLQFLIQYYNGEERAKGNILERFSAQQFPDLHSELNLSSLELGDSALYFCASRTGNSPLHFGNGTRLTVT.

V usage is TRBV7-9 and J usage is TRBJ1-1; no clear D. The V and J ends lost 3 bases and 1 base respectively, with 18 bases between them. CDR3 size: 17 residues. Germline loops: CDR1 SEHNR, CDR2 FQNEAQ (reference sequence). The CDR3 spells CASSFPQVGSENTEAFF. For the CDR3, the DNA is TGTGCCAGCAGCTTTCCGCAGGTCGGGTCGGAGAACACTGAAGCTTTCTTT.